This T cell receptor beta chain was documented in a study of blood T cell repertoires in COVID-19. Sequencing was performed with immunoSEQ multiplex PCR; in TCRdb, only in-frame clones are kept and a portion is missing. The table shows about 120,000 clones, with 85% to 90% occurring only once. Germline V gives CDR1 MNHNS, CDR2 SASEGT. V gave up 3 bases and J gave up 1 base; unmatched junction bases: 3. The CDR3 loop spans 16 amino acids. The sequenced sample consisted of peripheral blood. This chain connects TRBV6-1 to TRBJ2-7, with TRBD2 matching 13 bases. This receptor was obtained from a man of 80 years or more with acute or convalescent COVID-19. CDR3 in DNA: TGTGCCAGCAGTGAGGGGACTAGCGGGAATTCCTACGAGCAGTACTTC. Translating gives CASSEGTSGNSYEQYF.